This T cell receptor beta chain was sequenced in a study of tumor and adjacent non-tumor tissue in lung cancer. This clonotype was observed a few times. No cell sorting was done before RNA was extracted from the tissue. This CDR3 comprises 13 residues. CDR1 is SGHRS, CDR2 YFSETQ, per germline. V lost 0 bases and J lost 11, with 14 bases in between. A modified ARM-PCR protocol with three rounds of nested PCR amplified TCRbeta. One entry per CDR3 protein, called by TCRdb with MiXCR from the multiplex PCR reads. The sample contains about 85,000 distinct CDR3 sequences, around 65% of which appear only once.

The sample was lung tumor tissue. V gene TRBV5-1 combines with J gene TRBJ1-1; D ambiguous. This receptor was identified in a man aged 65-85 years with non-small cell lung cancer. The CDR3 protein is CASSLASDLGAFF. CDR3 nucleotide sequence: TGCGCCAGCAGCTTGGCCTCAGATTTGGGGGCTTTCTTT.